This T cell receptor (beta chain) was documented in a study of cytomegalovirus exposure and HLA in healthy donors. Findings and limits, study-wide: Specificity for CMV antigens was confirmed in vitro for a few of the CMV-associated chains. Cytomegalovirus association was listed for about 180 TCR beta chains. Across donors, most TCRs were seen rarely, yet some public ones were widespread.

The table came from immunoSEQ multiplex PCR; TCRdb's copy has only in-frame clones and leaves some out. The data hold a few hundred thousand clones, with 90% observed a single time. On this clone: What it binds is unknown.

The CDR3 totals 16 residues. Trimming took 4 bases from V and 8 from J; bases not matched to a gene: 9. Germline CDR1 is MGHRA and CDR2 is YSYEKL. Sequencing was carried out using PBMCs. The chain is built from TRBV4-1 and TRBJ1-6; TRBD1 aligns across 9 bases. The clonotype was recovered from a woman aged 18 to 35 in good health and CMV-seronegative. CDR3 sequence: CASSPPPGQGYSPLHF. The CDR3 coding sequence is TGCGCCAGCAGCCCACCCCCGGGACAGGGTTATTCACCCCTCCACTTT.